These 32 T cell receptor beta chains came from one sample sequenced in a study of early T cells in non-severe SARS-CoV-2 infection. One entry per CDR3 protein, called by TCRdb with MiXCR from the 5' RACE reads. The table records some 30,000 distinct CDR3 sequences, under 6% of them present only once. The sequencing input was whole blood. All receptors come from an adult who was a healthcare worker with PCR-confirmed SARS-CoV-2 infection or an uninfected control (not recorded which).

This clonotype has more than one count but fewer than ten. The chain links TRBV4-3 to TRBJ2-3; D may match TRBD1 or TRBD2 (5 bases each). The V end was cut by 0 bases, the J end by 4 bases, with 14 bases between. The CDR3 contains 16 residues. In germline, CDR1 is LGHNA, CDR2 YSLEER. This CDR3 reads CASSQDGGGRADTQYF. CDR3 coding DNA: TGCGCCAGCAGCCAAGATGGTGGGGGAAGGGCAGATACGCAGTATTTT.

This clonotype was observed many times. In nucleotides, the CDR3 is TGTGCCAGCAGCCCGACCGGTACCCACATGAACACTGAAGCTTTCTTT. Amino acids: CASSPTGTHMNTEAFF. V gene TRBV9 combines with J gene TRBJ1-1, with no clear D. The CDR3 consists of 16 residues. V was clipped by 4 bases and J by 0 bases, with 16 bases between them. The germline gives CDR1 SGDLS, CDR2 YYNGEE.

This clonotype showed up many times. V is TRBV20-1 and J is TRBJ1-6; no clear D. Germline-derived CDR1 and CDR2 are DFQATT and SNEGSKA (reference sequence). The CDR3 consists of 16 residues. Here the CDR3 DNA reads TGCGGTTTCCGGTTCCCCCCCACCCAATATAATTCACCCCTCCACTTT. As protein: CGFRFPPTQYNSPLHF.

This clonotype was counted at least ten times. The V gene is TRBV10-3, the J gene TRBJ2-7; the D is unclear. CDR1 ENHRY and CDR2 SYGVKD come from the germline V gene. This CDR3 has 13 residues. Between the trimmed V and J ends, which lost 7 bases and 3 bases, there was a span of 13 bases. CDR3 sequence reads: CAIMIPDGYEQYF. DNA for the CDR3: TGTGCCATCATGATCCCGGACGGCTACGAGCAGTACTTC.

This clonotype was seen a handful of times. The chain uses TRBV7-3 and TRBJ2-1; the D gene is possibly TRBD2 (6 bases). Germline V lookup: CDR1 SGHTA, CDR2 FQGTGA. This CDR3 has 17 residues. With 2 bases removed from V and 4 bases from J, the gap between germline ends came to 18 bases. The chain's CDR3 is CASSLLMGGGLYNEQFF. DNA of the CDR3: TGTGCCAGCAGCTTACTTATGGGGGGAGGTCTTTACAATGAGCAGTTCTTC.

The sample holds many counts of this clonotype. The CDR3: CASSLAGLAKNIQYF. Here the CDR3 DNA reads TGCGCCAGCAGCTTGGCGGGGCTAGCCAAAAACATTCAGTACTTC. This chain uses TRBV5-1 with TRBJ2-4; possibly TRBD1 or TRBD2 for D (5 bases each). The germline V gene encodes CDR1 SGHRS and CDR2 YFSETQ. The CDR3 covers 15 residues. Deletions cut 0 bases from V and 0 bases from J, with 7 bases between.

This clonotype was seen many times. The V and J genes are TRBV10-3 and TRBJ1-5, with D unresolved. Germline CDR1 ENHRY, CDR2 SYGVKD. The CDR3 is 13 amino acids. The V gene lost 4 bases and the J gene lost 2 bases, with 6 bases spanning the gap. CDR3 residues: CAISAEGNQPQHF. CDR3 nucleotides: TGTGCCATCAGTGCTGAGGGCAATCAGCCCCAGCATTTT.

The chain carries TRBV7-6 and TRBJ2-5, with 8 bases matching TRBD2. There are 15 residues in the CDR3. V lost 5 bases, J lost 3 bases, and 8 bases stayed unmatched. Germline CDR1 SGHVS, CDR2 FNYEAQ. CDR3 loop: CASSKLAAAKETQYF. As DNA, the CDR3 is TGTGCCAGCAGCAAACTAGCGGCCGCCAAAGAGACCCAGTACTTC.

This clonotype has at least ten counts. The V call is TRBV15, the J call TRBJ2-5, with D possibly being TRBD2 (6 bases). Germline V gene sequence: CDR1 LNHNV, CDR2 YYDKDF (reference sequence). V was cut by 0 bases and J by 4 bases, with 12 bases left in between. The CDR3 consists of 15 residues. Here the CDR3 reads CATSRERGGGETQYF. The CDR3 DNA reads as TGTGCCACCAGCAGAGAGCGGGGAGGAGGAGAGACCCAGTACTTC.

This clonotype was counted many times. This chain uses TRBV11-3 with TRBJ1-4; D call uncertain. CDR3 length: 11 amino acids. The germline V and J ends were trimmed by 2 bases and 10 bases, with 5 bases remaining between them. From germline, CDR1 is SGHNT and CDR2 YENEEA. CDR3 nucleotides: TGTGCCAGCAGCTTAATGGGAAAACTGTTTTTT. Translation gives CASSLMGKLFF. The variable domain in full, completed from reference TRBV11-3 and TRBJ1-4, reads EAGVVQSPRYKIIEKKQPVAFWCNPISGHNTLYWYLQNLGQGPELLIRYENEEAVDDSQLPKDRFSAERLKGVDSTLKIQPAELGDSAVYLCASSLMGKLFFGSGTQLSVL.

This clonotype was seen repeatedly, ten times or more. V and J are TRBV6-1 and TRBJ1-1, with no clear D. Trimming removed 9 bases from V and 2 bases from J, with 7 bases in between. The CDR3 runs 11 residues. From germline, CDR1 is MNHNS and CDR2 SASEGT. The CDR3 nucleotides are TGTGCCAGTTTTCCCAACACTGAAGCTTTCTTT. Protein sequence: CASFPNTEAFF.

This clonotype was seen ten or more times. CDR3 in amino acids: CASSFPGNTIYF. CDR3 nucleotide sequence: TGTGCCAGCAGCTTCCCTGGAAACACCATATATTTT. The rearrangement joins TRBV7-6 to TRBJ1-3; D is uncertain. The CDR3 is 12 residues long. Trimming left V 3 bases short and J 2 bases short, with 2 bases between. CDR1 and CDR2 from the germline V gene are SGHVS and FNYEAQ. Variable domain in full (rest from reference TRBV7-6 and TRBJ1-3): GAGVSQSPRYKVTKRGQDVALRCDPISGHVSLYWYRQALGQGPEFLTYFNYEAQQDKSGLPNDRFSAERPEGSISTLTIQRTEQRDSAMYRCASSFPGNTIYFGEGSWLTVV.

This clonotype was counted at least ten times. The chain is built from TRBV7-9 and TRBJ1-1, with D perhaps matching TRBD1 (6 bases). V shed 7 bases and J shed 1 base, with 10 bases lying between them. CDR1 and CDR2 from the germline V gene are SEHNR and FQNEAQ (reference sequence). The CDR3 sequence is 13 residues long. CDR3 sequence reads: CASTRQENTEAFF. The CDR3 bases are TGTGCCAGCACCAGACAGGAGAACACTGAAGCTTTCTTT. Complete variable domain (other parts from reference TRBV7-9 and TRBJ1-1): DTGVSQNPRHKITKRGQNVTFRCDPISEHNRLYWYRQTLGQGPEFLTYFQNEAQLEKSRLLSDRFSAERPKGSFSTLEIQRTEQGDSAMYLCASTRQENTEAFFGQGTRLTVV.

The table lists this clonotype with many counts. This chain connects TRBV12-3 or TRBV12-4 to TRBJ2-3; unclear D gene. The V end lost 1 base, the J end lost 2 bases, and 7 bases lay between the germline ends. This CDR3 is 14 amino acids long. CDR3 residues: CASSLEQLTDTQYF. CDR3 in DNA: TGTGCCAGCAGTTTAGAACAGCTCACAGATACGCAGTATTTT.

Only a few counts were recorded for this clonotype. V and J are TRBV3-1 and TRBJ2-2; 11 bases fit TRBD2. The V and J ends lost 3 bases and 8 bases, in that order; junction bases with no gene match: 11. The length of the CDR3 is 17 residues. CDR1 is LGHDT and CDR2 is YNNKEL in the germline V gene (reference sequence). The CDR3 nucleotides read TGTGCCAGCAGCCATTCCCCGGGACTAGCGGCGCCAGGGGAGCTGTTTTTT. Amino acid sequence: CASSHSPGLAAPGELFF.

This clonotype was recorded many times. The rearrangement uses TRBV19 and TRBJ2-7, with D perhaps TRBD1 (5 bases). V was shortened by 3 bases and J by 1 base, with 10 bases between the two germline ends. The V gene's germline CDR1 is LNHDA and CDR2 SQIVND (reference sequence). CDR3 length: 14 amino acids. CDR3 loop: CASSIVRGSYEQYF. The CDR3 nucleotides are TGTGCCAGTAGTATTGTTAGGGGATCCTACGAGCAGTACTTC.

The chain uses TRBV20-1 and TRBJ2-5; D may be TRBD2 (6 bases). V was pared by 1 base and J by 5 bases, with 20 bases between. The CDR3 totals 16 residues. From germline, CDR1 is DFQATT and CDR2 SNEGSKA (reference sequence). CDR3 amino acids: CSARGSVGGELETQYF. Here the CDR3 DNA reads TGCAGTGCTAGAGGCTCGGTGGGGGGAGAACTGGAGACCCAGTACTTC.

This clonotype appeared many times. The chain combines TRBV7-9 with TRBJ2-7; D is perhaps TRBD1 (5 bases). The CDR3 spans 12 residues. Germline values: CDR1 SEHNR, CDR2 FQNEAQ (reference sequence). V lost 8 bases to trimming and J lost 3 bases, with 11 bases between them. This CDR3 reads CASQDRYYEQYF. DNA for the CDR3: TGTGCCAGCCAAGACAGATACTACGAGCAGTACTTC.

This clonotype appeared a few times. The chain carries TRBV19 and TRBJ2-7; D gene uncertain. Germline assignment: CDR1 LNHDA and CDR2 SQIVND (reference sequence). The CDR3 is 12 residues long. Trimming took 3 bases from V and 7 from J, leaving 10 bases between them. The CDR3 reads CASSILYGEQYF. DNA of the CDR3: TGTGCCAGTAGTATCCTTTACGGGGAGCAGTACTTC.

Sample share makes this clonotype medium-sized. The gene calls are TRBV6-5 and TRBJ2-3; 8 bases are a match to TRBD2. With 5 bases clipped from V and 0 bases from J, the junction kept 10 bases outside the gene matches. Germline V CDR1 and CDR2: MNHEY, SVGAGI. This CDR3 is 17 amino acids long. DNA for the CDR3: TGTGCCAGCAGTACCGCCGGGGGGGTCGGAAGCACAGATACGCAGTATTTT. Translating gives CASSTAGGVGSTDTQYF.

About this clonotype itself: A read error may explain this, as a much larger clone is one base away. The chain carries TRBV14 and TRBJ1-1; D perhaps matches TRBD1 (6 bases). V was clipped by 4 bases and J by 10 bases, with 10 bases between them. The CDR3 runs 11 residues. Germline loops: CDR1 SGHDN, CDR2 FVKESK. CDR3 amino acids: CASSLGAVAFF. The CDR3 DNA is TGTGCCAGCAGCCTGGGGGCGGTAGCTTTCTTT.

The table lists this clonotype with many counts. J is TRBJ1-1 and V is TRBV7-9; 8 bases agree with TRBD1. Germline loops: CDR1 SEHNR, CDR2 FQNEAQ (reference sequence). The CDR3 runs 14 residues. Trimming removed 3 bases from V and 7 bases from J; junction bases left unmatched: 7. The CDR3 protein is CASSFPDRENEAFF. The CDR3 DNA reads as TGTGCCAGCAGCTTCCCGGACAGGGAGAATGAAGCTTTCTTT.

This clonotype was seen ten or more times. The chain uses TRBV5-1 and TRBJ2-7, with D hard to call. The CDR3 length is 11 residues. From germline, CDR1 is SGHRS and CDR2 YFSETQ. V dropped 4 bases and J dropped 6 bases, with 8 bases sitting between them. The CDR3 bases are TGCGCCAGCAGCGACCTAGGCGAGCAGTACTTC. Protein product: CASSDLGEQYF.

This sequence joins TRBV6-5 and TRBJ2-1; 7 nucleotides line up with TRBD1. V lost 2 bases to trimming and J lost 8 bases; unmatched junction nucleotides: 3. Germline V gives CDR1 MNHEY, CDR2 SVGAGI. The CDR3 loop spans 13 amino acids. The CDR3 nucleotides read TGTGCCAGCAGTTACGTAGGGGGCGATGAGCAGTTCTTC. This translates into CASSYVGGDEQFF.

This clonotype was seen many times. The gene calls are TRBV10-3 and TRBJ1-3; D gene ambiguous. The CDR3 extends over 15 amino acids. The V gene lost 3 bases and the J gene lost 4 bases, with 13 bases spanning the gap. Germline V gene data show CDR1 as ENHRY and CDR2 as SYGVKD. The CDR3 DNA follows: TGTGCCATCAGTGACCCTCCCACGGGGGGAAACACCATATATTTT. As protein: CAISDPPTGGNTIYF.

There are many counts of this clonotype. The chain combines TRBV15 with TRBJ2-5; 8 positions agree with TRBD1. J gave up 1 base and V 6 bases, and 4 bases lay outside the gene matches. Germline-derived CDR1 and CDR2 are LNHNV and YYDKDF (reference sequence). The CDR3 sequence is 14 residues long. This CDR3 is CATSQDRAQETQYF. The CDR3 bases are TGTGCCACCAGTCAGGACAGGGCCCAAGAGACCCAGTACTTC.

The CDR3 spells CASRPGLSTNTGELFF. In DNA form, the CDR3 reads TGTGCCAGCAGACCGGGACTTTCAACTAACACCGGGGAGCTGTTTTTT. The V and J genes are TRBV9 and TRBJ2-2; maybe TRBD2 (6 bases). Germline V gives CDR1 SGDLS, CDR2 YYNGEE. V was clipped by 5 bases and J by 2 bases, with 16 bases between them. The CDR3 spans 16 residues.

There are many counts of this clonotype. The chain carries TRBV7-6 and TRBJ1-1; perhaps TRBD1 as D (5 bases). The CDR3 spans 13 residues. Trimming removed 4 bases from V and 1 base from J, with 7 bases in between. CDR1 is SGHVS, CDR2 FNYEAQ, per germline. In DNA, the CDR3 is TGTGCCAGCAGCTCAGGGTGGAACACTGAAGCTTTCTTT. Protein product: CASSSGWNTEAFF.

Ten or more counts support this clonotype. V is TRBV18 and J is TRBJ2-1, with 8 bases that match TRBD2. This CDR3 region has 15 residues. The germline V gene has CDR1 KGHSH and CDR2 LQKENI. The J segment lost 9 bases and the V segment lost 4 bases, leaving 11 bases of the junction unmatched. CDR3 loop: CASSRSRREGIEQFF. The CDR3 DNA sequence: TGTGCCAGCTCACGGTCGAGACGGGAGGGGATTGAGCAGTTCTTC.

The chain recombines TRBV12-3 or TRBV12-4 with TRBJ1-6; D may be TRBD1 (5 bases). Trimming removed 8 bases at V and 5 bases at J, with 13 bases between. This CDR3 has 14 residues. The CDR3 coding sequence is TGTGCCAGCGGTTCAGGGACTAATAATTCACCCCTCCACTTT. Its protein product is CASGSGTNNSPLHF.

This clonotype has ten or more counts. V gene TRBV7-9 combines with J gene TRBJ1-1; no clear D. Trimming took 4 bases from V and 0 from J, leaving 6 bases between them. The germline V gene has CDR1 SEHNR and CDR2 FQNEAQ (reference sequence). This CDR3 region has 13 residues. CDR3 sequence (DNA): TGTGCCAGCAGCTCTCTGATGAACACTGAAGCTTTCTTT. Amino acids: CASSSLMNTEAFF. Drawing the rest from reference TRBV7-9 and TRBJ1-1, the complete variable domain is DTGVSQNPRHKITKRGQNVTFRCDPISEHNRLYWYRQTLGQGPEFLTYFQNEAQLEKSRLLSDRFSAERPKGSFSTLEIQRTEQGDSAMYLCASSSLMNTEAFFGQGTRLTVV.

Ten or more counts support this clonotype. CDR3 sequence reads: CASSLAGTQPEQYF. The CDR3, as DNA: TGTGCCAGCAGCTTAGCCGGGACCCAGCCCGAGCAGTACTTC. The chain is built from TRBV7-9 and TRBJ2-7; D possibly uses TRBD1 or TRBD2 (5 bases each). Germline lookup yields CDR1 SEHNR and CDR2 FQNEAQ (reference sequence). Trimming cost V 0 bases and J 6 bases, with 12 bases left between them. The CDR3 loop spans 14 amino acids.